The 8 T cell receptor beta chains presented below share a single source sample, sequenced in a study of neoadjuvant anti-PD-1 for oral cavity cancer. As for time point: after neoadjuvant nivolumab, at surgical resection. Generated by immunoSEQ multiplex PCR, the TCRdb table keeps only in-frame clones and is missing some. The sample carries some 70,000 clones, more than 75% recorded once. The sample in question was PBMCs, obtained after nivolumab (anti-PD-1) treatment. Receptors originate from a person aged 35 to 85 with oral cavity squamous cell carcinoma.

This clone occurred a few times. The chain couples TRBV27 to TRBJ2-2; 9 bases line up with TRBD1. This CDR3 has 14 residues. In germline, CDR1 is MNHEY, CDR2 SMNVEV (reference sequence). V gave up 8 bases and J gave up 4 bases; unmatched junction bases: 5. This CDR3 reads CASPGTGRTGELFF. DNA for the CDR3: TGTGCCAGCCCCGGGACAGGGCGCACCGGGGAGCTGTTTTTT.

The V and J genes are TRBV30 and TRBJ2-5, with no clear D. The V end lost 0 bases, the J end lost 2 bases, and 7 bases lay between the germline ends. Per the germline V gene, CDR1 is GTSNPN and CDR2 is SVGIG (reference sequence). This CDR3 region has 13 residues. Here the CDR3 reads CAWSVRVQETQYF. The CDR3 DNA reads TGTGCCTGGAGTGTCCGGGTGCAAGAGACCCAGTACTTC.

The chain has TRBV7-9 and TRBJ2-7; 11 bases fit TRBD2. V gave up 4 bases and J gave up 3 bases; unmatched junction bases: 5. Germline assignment: CDR1 SEHNR and CDR2 FQNEAQ (reference sequence). This CDR3 is 15 amino acids long. The CDR3 sequence: CASSSGTSGYYEQYF. The CDR3 nucleotides are TGTGCCAGCAGCTCTGGGACTAGCGGATACTACGAGCAGTACTTC.

The chain employs TRBV29-1 and TRBJ1-1; the match to TRBD1 covers 7 bases. CDR1 is SQVTM, CDR2 ANQGSEA, per germline. J was trimmed by 7 bases and V by 7 bases; bases with no gene match: 9. The CDR3 spans 12 residues. CDR3: CSATGTVHEAFF. The CDR3 nucleotides are TGCAGCGCGACCGGGACAGTACATGAAGCTTTCTTT.

This chain joins TRBV5-1 and TRBJ2-2; D is perhaps TRBD1 (6 bases). This CDR3 is built from 15 residues. Germline loops: CDR1 SGHRS, CDR2 YFSETQ. The V gene lost 4 bases and the J gene lost 3 bases, with 13 bases spanning the gap. The chain's CDR3 is CASSRAEGDTGELFF. Written as DNA, the CDR3 is TGCGCCAGCAGCCGGGCCGAGGGGGACACCGGGGAGCTGTTTTTT.

The chain employs TRBV6-5 and TRBJ2-7; D remains unclear. The germline V gene has CDR1 MNHEY and CDR2 SVGAGI. V shed 0 bases and J shed 5 bases, with 11 bases lying between them. This CDR3 region has 14 residues. CDR3 sequence: CASSYSANPHEQYF. The DNA of the CDR3 is TGTGCCAGCAGTTACTCGGCTAATCCTCACGAGCAGTACTTC.

The rearrangement links TRBV4-1 to TRBJ1-5; D ambiguous. The CDR3 runs to 16 residues. Germline V CDR1 and CDR2: MGHRA, YSYEKL. V lost 4 bases to trimming and J lost 1 base, with 14 bases between them. The CDR3 spells CASSPYELESNQPQHF. The CDR3 region has the DNA TGCGCCAGCAGCCCGTACGAGCTGGAAAGCAATCAGCCCCAGCATTTT.

The chain uses TRBV28 and TRBJ2-3, with 8 bases lining up with TRBD2. The V gene end was trimmed by 5 bases and the J gene end by 2 bases; junction bases not matched to a gene: 9. The germline V gene encodes CDR1 MDHEN and CDR2 SYDVKM. The CDR3 has 16 amino acids. CDR3 protein: CASSPQSLAATDTQYF. The DNA for the CDR3 is TGTGCCAGCAGTCCCCAGTCACTAGCGGCCACAGATACGCAGTATTTT.